The 16 T cell receptor beta chains in this list originate from one sample, sequenced in a study of blood T cell repertoires in COVID-19. Profiled with immunoSEQ multiplex PCR; TCRdb holds only in-frame clones, not every one. The sample shows some 250,000 clones, approximately 86% of them seen only once. Input material: peripheral blood. These receptors came from a woman aged 30 to 39 with acute or convalescent COVID-19.

The chain couples TRBV24-1 to TRBJ1-4; 8 bases agree with TRBD1. After removal of 4 bases from V and 4 bases from J, the junction contained 4 bases not matched to a gene. In germline, CDR1 is KGHDR, CDR2 SFDVKD. The CDR3 covers 15 residues. The CDR3 nucleotides are TGTGCCACCAGTGAAAGGACAGGGCTTAATGAAAAACTGTTTTTT. Residues: CATSERTGLNEKLFF.

The chain is built from TRBV6-5 and TRBJ1-2; 9 bases align to TRBD1. CDR1 and CDR2 from the germline V gene are MNHEY and SVGAGI. CDR3 length: 15 residues. V lost 6 bases to trimming and J lost 8 bases; unmatched junction nucleotides: 13. This CDR3 is CASSAPTGGMLGYTF. The CDR3 DNA reads as TGTGCCAGCAGCGCCCCGACAGGGGGGATGTTGGGCTACACCTTC.

The chain carries TRBV27 and TRBJ1-2; no definite D call. This CDR3 comprises 13 residues. The germline gives CDR1 MNHEY, CDR2 SMNVEV (reference sequence). V was clipped by 6 bases and J by 6 bases, with 14 bases between them. The CDR3 sequence: CASSPVAGHGYTF. Written as DNA, the CDR3 is TGTGCCAGCAGCCCCGTGGCAGGCCATGGCTACACCTTC.

This chain uses TRBV12-5 with TRBJ1-6; 8 bases match TRBD1. V shed 4 bases and J 6 bases; nucleotides not matched to a gene: 11. The CDR3 length is 17 residues. In germline, CDR1 is LGHNT, CDR2 FRNRAP. Written as DNA, the CDR3 is TGTGCTAGTGGTTCAGACAGGGGAGGTCGTCTTAATTCACCCCTCCACTTT. The encoded protein is CASGSDRGGRLNSPLHF. The full variable domain, in which reference TRBV12-5 and TRBJ1-6 provide the parts outside the CDR3, is DARVTQTPRHKVTEMGQEVTMRCQPILGHNTVFWYRQTMMQGLELLAYFRNRAPLDDSGMPKDRFSAEMPDATLATLKIQPSEPRDSAVYFCASGSDRGGRLNSPLHFGNGTRLTVT.

The J gene is TRBJ2-1, the V gene TRBV30, with D possibly being TRBD2 (6 bases). V dropped 5 bases and J dropped 8 bases, with 16 bases sitting between them. CDR3 length: 13 residues. The V gene's germline CDR1 is GTSNPN and CDR2 SVGIG (reference sequence). The CDR3 DNA is TGTGCCTGGGGCCTAGGCGGGATGCATGAGCAGTTCTTC. Translating gives CAWGLGGMHEQFF.

This clone was seen a single time. The chain carries TRBV25-1 and TRBJ2-1; TRBD2 matches at 11 bases. The CDR3 covers 15 residues. V dropped 4 bases and J dropped 7; count of bases not matched to a gene: 6. CDR1 is MGHDK, CDR2 SYGVNS, per germline. The CDR3 sequence: CASSGRTSGQNEQFF. DNA of the CDR3: TGTGCCAGCAGTGGCCGGACTAGCGGGCAGAATGAGCAGTTCTTC. Full variable domain (missing parts from reference TRBV25-1 and TRBJ2-1): EADIYQTPRYLVIGTGKKITLECSQTMGHDKMYWYQQDPGMELHLIHYSYGVNSTEKGDLSSESTVSRIRTEHFPLTLESARPSHTSQYLCASSGRTSGQNEQFFGPGTRLTVL.

The V and J genes are TRBV3-1 (or the pseudogene TRBV3-2) and TRBJ1-3; weak D call: TRBD1 (6 bases). Germline V gene data show CDR1 as LGHDT and CDR2 as YNNKEL (reference sequence). V shed 8 bases and J shed 0 bases, with 14 bases lying between them. The CDR3 length is 15 residues. CDR3 residues: CASWGPASSGNTIYF. In DNA form, the CDR3 reads TGTGCCAGCTGGGGGCCAGCGAGCTCTGGAAACACCATATATTTT.

The rearrangement joins TRBV5-1 to TRBJ2-5; 15 bases are a match to TRBD2. The germline V gene encodes CDR1 SGHRS and CDR2 YFSETQ. V shed 0 bases and J 4 bases; nucleotides not matched to a gene: 7. The CDR3 covers 18 residues. The CDR3 is CASSLGRGLAGGRETQYF. The CDR3 nucleotides are TGCGCCAGCAGCTTGGGTAGGGGACTAGCGGGAGGACGAGAGACCCAGTACTTC.

This clone has more than one count but fewer than ten. This chain connects TRBV6-5 to TRBJ1-3, with D possibly TRBD1 on 5 matching bases. V shed 8 bases and J shed 0 bases, with 14 bases lying between them. Germline-derived CDR1 and CDR2 are MNHEY and SVGAGI. The CDR3 has 15 residues. The CDR3 here is CASRLGAFSGNTIYF. Here the CDR3 DNA reads TGTGCCAGCCGTTTAGGGGCGTTCTCTGGAAACACCATATATTTT.

The gene calls are TRBV9 and TRBJ1-1; tentatively, D is TRBD1 (6 bases). This CDR3 contains 14 residues. The V end lost 4 bases, the J end lost 4 bases, and 14 bases lay between the germline ends. Per the germline V gene, CDR1 is SGDLS and CDR2 is YYNGEE. CDR3 DNA: TGTGCCAGCAGCCTCGATGAAGGGGGCACTGAAGCTTTCTTT. It specifies CASSLDEGGTEAFF.

The V and J genes are TRBV19 and TRBJ1-5; no clear D. Trimming took 7 bases from V and 11 from J, leaving 12 bases between them. Germline V CDR1 and CDR2: LNHDA, SQIVND (reference sequence). The CDR3 consists of 11 residues. The CDR3 sequence is CASTDRGAQHF. The DNA for the CDR3 is TGTGCCAGTACCGACCGAGGCGCCCAGCATTTT.

The V call is TRBV30, the J call TRBJ2-7, with TRBD1 matching over 7 bases. This CDR3 is 13 amino acids long. Germline V gene lookup returns CDR1 GTSNPN and CDR2 SVGIG (reference sequence). Trimming removed 5 bases from V and 3 bases from J; junction bases left unmatched: 7. The CDR3 is CAWARSGGYEQYF. As DNA, the CDR3 is TGTGCCTGGGCTAGGTCAGGGGGCTACGAGCAGTACTTC. Full variable domain (rest looked up from reference TRBV30 and TRBJ2-7): SQTIHQWPATLVQPVGSPLSLECTVEGTSNPNLYWYRQAAGRGLQLLFYSVGIGQISSEVPQNLSASRPQDRQFILSSKKLLLSDSGFYLCAWARSGGYEQYFGPGTRLTVT.

The V call is TRBV10-3, the J call TRBJ2-3; 7 nucleotides line up with TRBD1. J lost 5 bases, V lost 6 bases, and 11 bases had no gene match. The CDR3 has 15 amino acids. Germline assignment: CDR1 ENHRY and CDR2 SYGVKD. CDR3 in DNA: TGTGCCATCAGGAGAGGGACAGTGGAAGGAGATACGCAGTATTTT. Amino acid sequence: CAIRRGTVEGDTQYF.

The CDR3 here is CAWAEMRAGANVLTF. DNA of the CDR3: TGTGCCTGGGCCGAGATGAGGGCTGGGGCCAACGTCCTGACTTTC. The chain couples TRBV30 to TRBJ2-6; tentatively, D is TRBD2 (5 bases). There are 15 residues in the CDR3. V lost 5 bases and J lost 2, with 13 bases in between. The germline V gene has CDR1 GTSNPN and CDR2 SVGIG (reference sequence).

The table lists this clone with a few counts. The chain employs TRBV7-8 and TRBJ1-4; D gene unclear. Germline values: CDR1 SGHVS, CDR2 FQNEAQ. V lost 3 bases and J 0 bases, leaving 8 bases between the germline ends. The CDR3 extends over 15 amino acids. The CDR3 nucleotides read TGTGCCAGCAGCTTTGGAGGGTCAACTAATGAAAAACTGTTTTTT. Translation gives CASSFGGSTNEKLFF.

The chain links TRBV7-9 to TRBJ2-1; TRBD2 is a possible D gene (5 bases). Germline V lookup: CDR1 SEHNR, CDR2 FQNEAQ (reference sequence). The CDR3 is 16 residues long. The germline V and J ends were trimmed by 4 bases and 10 bases, with 23 bases remaining between them. CDR3 in amino acids: CASSSLWGLGDAEQFF. CDR3 nucleotide sequence: TGTGCCAGCAGCTCCTTGTGGGGTTTGGGAGACGCGGAGCAGTTCTTC.